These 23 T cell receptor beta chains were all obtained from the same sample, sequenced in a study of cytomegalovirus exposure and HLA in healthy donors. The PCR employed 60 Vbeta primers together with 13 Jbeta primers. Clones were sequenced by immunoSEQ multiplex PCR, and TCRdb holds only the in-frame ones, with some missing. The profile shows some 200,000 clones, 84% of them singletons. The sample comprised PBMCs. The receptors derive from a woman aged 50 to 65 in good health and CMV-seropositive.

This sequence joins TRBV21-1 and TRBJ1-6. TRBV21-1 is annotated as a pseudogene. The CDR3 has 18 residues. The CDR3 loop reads CASSKHSRKGGGDSPLHF. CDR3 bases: TGTGCCAGCAGCAAACATAGTCGAAAGGGTGGCGGGGATTCACCCCTCCACTTT.

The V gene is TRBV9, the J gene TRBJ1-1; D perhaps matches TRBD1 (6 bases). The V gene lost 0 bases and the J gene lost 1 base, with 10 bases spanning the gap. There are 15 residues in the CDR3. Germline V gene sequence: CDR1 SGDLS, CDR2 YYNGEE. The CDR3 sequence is CASSVGTARNTEAFF. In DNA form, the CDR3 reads TGTGCCAGCAGCGTAGGGACAGCTCGGAACACTGAAGCTTTCTTT.

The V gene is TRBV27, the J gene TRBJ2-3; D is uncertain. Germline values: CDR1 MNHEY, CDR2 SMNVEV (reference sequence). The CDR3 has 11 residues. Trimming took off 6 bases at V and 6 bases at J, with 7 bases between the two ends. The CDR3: CASRFVDTQYF. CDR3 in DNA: TGTGCCAGCAGGTTCGTTGATACGCAGTATTTT.

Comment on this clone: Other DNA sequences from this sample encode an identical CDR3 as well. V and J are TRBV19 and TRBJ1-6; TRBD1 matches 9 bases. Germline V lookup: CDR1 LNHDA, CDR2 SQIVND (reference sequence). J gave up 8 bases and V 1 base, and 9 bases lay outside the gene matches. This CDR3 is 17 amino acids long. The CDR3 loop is CASSIATPGQGYSPLHF. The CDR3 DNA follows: TGTGCCAGTAGTATAGCGACGCCGGGACAGGGCTATTCACCCCTCCACTTT.

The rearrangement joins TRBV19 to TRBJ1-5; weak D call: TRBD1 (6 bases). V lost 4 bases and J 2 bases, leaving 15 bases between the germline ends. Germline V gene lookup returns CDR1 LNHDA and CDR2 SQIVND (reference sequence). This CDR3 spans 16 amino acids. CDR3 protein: CASSNYRVRGNQPQHF. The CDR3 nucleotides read TGTGCCAGTAGTAATTACAGGGTAAGAGGCAATCAGCCCCAGCATTTT.

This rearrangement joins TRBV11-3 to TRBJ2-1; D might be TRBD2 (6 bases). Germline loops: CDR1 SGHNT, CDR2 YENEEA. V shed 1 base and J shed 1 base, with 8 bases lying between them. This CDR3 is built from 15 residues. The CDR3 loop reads CASSLAGVSYNEQFF. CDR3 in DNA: TGTGCCAGCAGCTTAGCGGGAGTTTCCTACAATGAGCAGTTCTTC.

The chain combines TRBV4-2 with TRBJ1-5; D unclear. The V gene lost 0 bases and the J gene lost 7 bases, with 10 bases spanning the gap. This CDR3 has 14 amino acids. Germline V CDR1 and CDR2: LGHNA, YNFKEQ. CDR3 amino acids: CASSQDSGVQPQHF. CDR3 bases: TGTGCCAGCAGCCAAGATTCCGGAGTACAGCCCCAGCATTTT.

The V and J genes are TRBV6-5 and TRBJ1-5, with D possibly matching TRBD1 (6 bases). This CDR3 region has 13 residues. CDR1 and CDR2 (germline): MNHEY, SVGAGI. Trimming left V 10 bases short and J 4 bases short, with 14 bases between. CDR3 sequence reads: CAISQGINQPQHF. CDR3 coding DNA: TGTGCCATCAGCCAGGGGATAAATCAGCCCCAGCATTTT.

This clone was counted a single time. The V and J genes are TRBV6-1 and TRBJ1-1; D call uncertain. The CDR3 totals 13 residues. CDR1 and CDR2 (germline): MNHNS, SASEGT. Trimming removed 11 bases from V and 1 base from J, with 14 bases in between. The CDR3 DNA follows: TGTGCCTGTCGTAGAGGGTGGAACACTGAAGCTTTCTTT. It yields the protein CACRRGWNTEAFF.

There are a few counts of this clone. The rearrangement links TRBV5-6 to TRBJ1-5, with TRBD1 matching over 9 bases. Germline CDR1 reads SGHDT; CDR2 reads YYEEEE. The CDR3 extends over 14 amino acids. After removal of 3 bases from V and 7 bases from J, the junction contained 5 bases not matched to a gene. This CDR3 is CASSSQGAGQPQHF. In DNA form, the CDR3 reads TGTGCCAGCAGCTCACAGGGGGCGGGCCAGCCCCAGCATTTT.

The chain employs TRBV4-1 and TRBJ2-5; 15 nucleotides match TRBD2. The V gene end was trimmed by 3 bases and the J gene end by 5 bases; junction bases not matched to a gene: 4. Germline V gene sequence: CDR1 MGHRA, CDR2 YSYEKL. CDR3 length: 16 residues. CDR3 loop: CASSQRTSGGDETQYF. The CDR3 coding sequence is TGCGCCAGCAGCCAGCGGACTAGCGGGGGGGATGAGACCCAGTACTTC.

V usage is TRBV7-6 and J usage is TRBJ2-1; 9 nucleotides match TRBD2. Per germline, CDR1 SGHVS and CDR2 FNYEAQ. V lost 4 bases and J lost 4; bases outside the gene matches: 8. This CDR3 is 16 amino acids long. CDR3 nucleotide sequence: TGTGCCAGCAGCTCTCCAGCGGGGGGCTCGTACAATGAGCAGTTCTTC. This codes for CASSSPAGGSYNEQFF.

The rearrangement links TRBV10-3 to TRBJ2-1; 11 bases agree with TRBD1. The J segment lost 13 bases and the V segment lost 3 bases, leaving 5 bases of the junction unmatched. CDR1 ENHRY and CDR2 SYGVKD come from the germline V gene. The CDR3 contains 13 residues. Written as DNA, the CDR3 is TGTGCCATCAGTGATAAGGGACAGGGGGAACAGTTCTTC. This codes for CAISDKGQGEQFF.

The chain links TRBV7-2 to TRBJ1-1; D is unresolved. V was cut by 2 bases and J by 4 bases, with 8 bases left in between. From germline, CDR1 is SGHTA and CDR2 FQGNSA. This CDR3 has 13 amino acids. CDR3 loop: CASSLSSRTEAFF. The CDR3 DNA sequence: TGTGCCAGCAGCTTATCTTCCCGCACTGAAGCTTTCTTT.

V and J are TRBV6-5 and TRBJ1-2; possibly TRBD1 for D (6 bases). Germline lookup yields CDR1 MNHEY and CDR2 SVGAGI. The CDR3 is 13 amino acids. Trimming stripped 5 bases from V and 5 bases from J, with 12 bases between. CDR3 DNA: TGTGCCAGCAGTCGGGGGGCAGATTATGGCTACACCTTC. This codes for CASSRGADYGYTF.

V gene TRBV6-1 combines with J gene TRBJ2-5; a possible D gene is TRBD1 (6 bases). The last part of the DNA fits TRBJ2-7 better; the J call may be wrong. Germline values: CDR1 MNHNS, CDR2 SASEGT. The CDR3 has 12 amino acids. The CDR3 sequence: CASSEQGYEQYF. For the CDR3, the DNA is TGTGCCAGCAGTGAACAGGGGTACGAGCAGTACTTC.

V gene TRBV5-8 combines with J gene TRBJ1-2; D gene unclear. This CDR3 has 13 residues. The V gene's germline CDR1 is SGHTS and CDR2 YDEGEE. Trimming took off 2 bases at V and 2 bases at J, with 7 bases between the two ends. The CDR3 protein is CASSFRRNYGYTF. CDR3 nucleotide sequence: TGTGCCAGCAGCTTTCGGCGGAACTATGGCTACACCTTC.

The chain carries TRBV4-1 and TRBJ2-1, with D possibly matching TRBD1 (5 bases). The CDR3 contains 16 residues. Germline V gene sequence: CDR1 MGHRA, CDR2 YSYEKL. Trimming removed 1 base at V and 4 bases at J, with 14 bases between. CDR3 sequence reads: CASSQAGGARYNEQFF. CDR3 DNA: TGCGCCAGCAGCCAAGCGGGTGGGGCGAGGTACAATGAGCAGTTCTTC.

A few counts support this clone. This CDR3 is CASSEDPLSGNTIYF. The CDR3 DNA sequence: TGTGCCAGCAGTGAAGATCCCCTCTCTGGAAACACCATATATTTT. The V gene is TRBV2, the J gene TRBJ1-3; D remains unclear. The CDR3 is made up of 15 amino acids. The germline V and J ends were trimmed by 1 base and 0 bases, with 7 bases remaining between them. Germline V CDR1 and CDR2: SNHLY, FYNNEI.

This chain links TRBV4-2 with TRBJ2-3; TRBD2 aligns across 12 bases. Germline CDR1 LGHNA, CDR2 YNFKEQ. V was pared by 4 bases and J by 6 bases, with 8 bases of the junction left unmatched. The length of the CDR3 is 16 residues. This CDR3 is CASSPRASGGVDTQYF. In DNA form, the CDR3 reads TGTGCCAGCAGCCCAAGAGCTAGCGGGGGGGTGGATACGCAGTATTTT.

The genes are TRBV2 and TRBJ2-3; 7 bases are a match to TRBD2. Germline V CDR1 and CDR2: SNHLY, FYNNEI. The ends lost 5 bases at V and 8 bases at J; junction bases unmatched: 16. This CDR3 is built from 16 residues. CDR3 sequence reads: CASSYLGGSTMATQYF. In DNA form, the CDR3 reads TGTGCCAGCAGTTACTTGGGGGGGAGCACGATGGCTACGCAGTATTTT. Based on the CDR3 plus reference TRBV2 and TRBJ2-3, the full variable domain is EPEVTQTPSHQVTQMGQEVILRCVPISNHLYFYWYRQILGQKVEFLVSFYNNEISEKSEIFDDQFSVERPDGSNFTLKIRSTKLEDSAMYFCASSYLGGSTMATQYFGPGTRLTVL.

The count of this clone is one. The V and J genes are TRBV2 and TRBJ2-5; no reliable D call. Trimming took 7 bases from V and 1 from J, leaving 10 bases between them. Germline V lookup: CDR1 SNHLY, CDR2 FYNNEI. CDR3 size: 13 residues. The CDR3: CASNGEPQETQYF. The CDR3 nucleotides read TGTGCCAGCAATGGAGAACCCCAAGAGACCCAGTACTTC.

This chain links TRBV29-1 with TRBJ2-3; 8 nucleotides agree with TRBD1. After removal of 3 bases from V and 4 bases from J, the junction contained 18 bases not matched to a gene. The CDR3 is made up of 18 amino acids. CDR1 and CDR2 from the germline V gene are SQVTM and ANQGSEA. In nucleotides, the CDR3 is TGCAGCGTTGATCAGCCCCCTTATCTTACAGGGGGATCAGATACGCAGTATTTT. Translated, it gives CSVDQPPYLTGGSDTQYF.